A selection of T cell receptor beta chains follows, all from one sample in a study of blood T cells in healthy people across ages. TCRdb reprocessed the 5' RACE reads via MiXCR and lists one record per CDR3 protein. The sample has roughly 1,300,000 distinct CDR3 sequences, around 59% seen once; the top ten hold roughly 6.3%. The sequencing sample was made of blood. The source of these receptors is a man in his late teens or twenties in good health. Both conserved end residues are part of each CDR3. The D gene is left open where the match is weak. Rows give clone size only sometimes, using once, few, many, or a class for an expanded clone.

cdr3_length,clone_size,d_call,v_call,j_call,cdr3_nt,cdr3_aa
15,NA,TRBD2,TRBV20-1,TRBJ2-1,TGCAGTGCTGATGAAGCGGGAGGGCCCTACAATGAGCAGTTCTTC,CSADEAGGPYNEQFF
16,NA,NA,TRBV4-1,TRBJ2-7,TGCGCCAGCAGCCAAGGGTGGGGACAAACCGCCTACGAGCAGTACTTC,CASSQGWGQTAYEQYF
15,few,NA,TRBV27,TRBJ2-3,TGTGCCAGCAGTTTAGATGGAAGCGGCGGAGATACGCAGTATTTT,CASSLDGSGGDTQYF
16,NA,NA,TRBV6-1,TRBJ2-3,TGTGCCACCAACGAGTGGGGACTCCTCTCATTAGATACGCAGTATTTT,CATNEWGLLSLDTQYF
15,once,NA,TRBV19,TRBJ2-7,TGTGCCAGTAGTAAAGTTCCGGGATCCTCCTACGAGCAGTACTTC,CASSKVPGSSYEQYF
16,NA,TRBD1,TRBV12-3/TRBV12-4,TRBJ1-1,TGTGCCAGCAGAACCTTGGGGACAGACACAACTAATGAAGCTTTCTTT,CASRTLGTDTTNEAFF
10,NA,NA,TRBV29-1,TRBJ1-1,TGCAGCGTTCTCTATACTGAAGCTTTCTTT,CSVLYTEAFF
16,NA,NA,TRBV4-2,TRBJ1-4,TGTGCCAGCAGCCAAGATCGGGGCCACGGTGGGGAAAAACTGTTTTTT,CASSQDRGHGGEKLFF
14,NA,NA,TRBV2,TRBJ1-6,TGTGCCAGCATAATGAGCTCCTATAATTCACCCCTCCACTTT,CASIMSSYNSPLHF
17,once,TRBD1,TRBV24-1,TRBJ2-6,TGTGCCACCAGTGATCCGGACAGGGGCTCTGGGGCCAACGTCCTGACTTTC,CATSDPDRGSGANVLTF
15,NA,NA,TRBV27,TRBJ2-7,TGTGCCAGCAGTGTTACCCTGGGACGGCCCTACGAGCAGTACTTC,CASSVTLGRPYEQYF
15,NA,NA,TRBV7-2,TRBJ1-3,TGTGCCAGCAGCTTGGTTGGTTACTCTGGAAACACCATATATTTT,CASSLVGYSGNTIYF
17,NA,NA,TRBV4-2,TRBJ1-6,TGTGCCAGCAGCCAAGATATTCCAGGGACCTATAATTCACCCCTCCACTTT,CASSQDIPGTYNSPLHF
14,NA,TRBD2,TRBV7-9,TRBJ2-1,TGTGCCAGCAGCTTAGTTGGGACTATGAATGAGCAGTTCTTC,CASSLVGTMNEQFF
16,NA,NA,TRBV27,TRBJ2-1,TGTGCCAGCAGTTTTATTGGGGCAGGGTCCTACAATGAGCAGTTCTTC,CASSFIGAGSYNEQFF
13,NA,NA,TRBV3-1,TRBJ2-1,TGTGCCAGCAGCCAAGCCGGCGCAGGTGAGCAGTTCTTC,CASSQAGAGEQFF
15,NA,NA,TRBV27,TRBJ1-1,TGTGCCAGCAGTTTATCTGGGGGCGCGTACACTGAAGCTTTCTTT,CASSLSGGAYTEAFF
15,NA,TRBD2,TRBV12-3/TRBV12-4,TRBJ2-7,TGTGCCAGCAGTCCAAGGACTAGCGTCGCCTACGAGCAGTACTTC,CASSPRTSVAYEQYF
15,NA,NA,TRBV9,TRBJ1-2,TGTGCCAGCAGCGTAGGGGCTACAAATTACTATGGCTACACCTTC,CASSVGATNYYGYTF
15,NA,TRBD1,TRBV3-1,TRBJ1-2,TGTGCCAGCAGCCAGGGGGACAGGGACCAGCATGGCTACACCTTC,CASSQGDRDQHGYTF
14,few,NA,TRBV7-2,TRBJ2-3,TGTGCCAGCAGCACATCCGCTAGCACAGATACGCAGTATTTT,CASSTSASTDTQYF
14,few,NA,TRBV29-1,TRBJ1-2,TGCAGCGTTGACTCTGCAGAGCAGGACTATGGCTACACCTTC,CSVDSAEQDYGYTF
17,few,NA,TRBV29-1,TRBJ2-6,TGCAGCGCTTTGGTCCGGCCTACAATCTCTGGGGCCAACGTCCTGACTTTC,CSALVRPTISGANVLTF
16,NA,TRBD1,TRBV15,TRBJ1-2,TGTGCCACCAGCGTTAATCCCCACAGGGGGTTAGATGGCTACACCTTC,CATSVNPHRGLDGYTF
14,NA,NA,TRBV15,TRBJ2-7,TGTGCCACCAGTAAAGGAATTGGGTCCTACGAGCAGTACTTC,CATSKGIGSYEQYF